The TCR beta chain under discussion was sequenced for a study of T cells in Graves' hyperthyroidism and ophthalmopathy (dated by TCRdb to about 2019). Some background on the complete study: Peripheral blood was sampled at the time of initial diagnosis, prior to any treatment. TCR V-J signatures able to tell the groups apart were searched for in a discovery cohort of 90 to 100 patients, of whom 43 had Graves' ophthalmopathy and around 58 had stable Graves' hyperthyroidism. Prospective prediction of ophthalmopathy was tested in an independent validation cohort of approximately 18 hyperthyroidism patients and 17 patients who later progressed to ophthalmopathy. The approximately 98 discovery patients were randomly divided into training and test sets at a 7:3 ratio. In several Graves' hyperthyroidism patients, the study also compared T-cell repertoires from thyroid tissue with T-cell repertoires from blood. After sampling, hyperthyroidism patients received methimazole starting at 30 mg daily, and ophthalmopathy patients received high-dose intravenous methylprednisolone. The paper reports TCR Vbeta CDR3 sequencing of some 140 peripheral blood samples: 43 ophthalmopathy, under 85 hyperthyroidism and approximately 17 progressor patients. Overall study outcomes, separate from this receptor: Most expanded thyroid clonotypes (frequency above 0.001) were also found in blood, which suggests that blood repertoires may mirror thyroid immune responses. In validation, the model predicted progression to ophthalmopathy a median of approximately 6.3 months before onset, with roughly 70% sensitivity and 72.22% specificity. A 13 V-J signature model separated ophthalmopathy from stable hyperthyroidism, with about 90% sensitivity and roughly 81% specificity in cross-validation and 80%/75% in testing. Sample size was not statistically predetermined, and investigators were not blinded to group allocation.

The TCR beta CDR3 regions were amplified from RNA transcripts. A first-round RT-PCR of the TCR CDR3 used the HTBI primer set with the Qiagen OneStep RT-PCR kit. The libraries were constructed in a second round of multiplex PCR and then size-selected and purified. The libraries were sequenced on an Illumina HiSeq2000 using paired-end 100 bp reads. The source study handled its data this way. SOAPnuke was used to process the raw data, removing reads that contained adapters or uncalled bases, had a mean Phred below 15, or lacked an exact match to the constant primer or identifier. COPE v1.2.5 was used to merge the high-quality paired reads, and each unique nucleotide sequence was defined as a clonotype. MiTCR v1.1 was used to align clonotypes to the IMGT TRBV, TRBD and TRBJ reference segments. Only V-J combinations with frequency above 0.0001, covering 99% to 99.2% of repertoires, were analysed. A TCS score was defined as the ratio of F50 (clonal expansion) to E x V (chaos), with BLOSUM62-based TCRdist applied between CDR3 peptides within each V-J. Welch's t-statistics and random forest reduced 500 to 650 V-J features to roughly 13, which were used in a naive Bayes classifier (R e1071). The public reads were reanalyzed by TCRdb: fastp trimming at Q25, MiXCR alignment, in-frame beta chains only. Each entry is one CDR3 protein sequence, shown with its most common DNA and genes. V and J calls and clone size were set by TCRdb, not the authors. A total of some 300,000 distinct CDR3 sequences appear in this sample, less than 20% of them only once. The top ten hold less than 45% of the sample.

Including cysteine and phenylalanine, the CDR3 has 16 amino acids. The DNA shown is the 48-base CDR3, in frame from base 1. From V the trimming removes 4 bases and from J it removes 1 base, while the gene matches leave 2 bases of the junction unaccounted for. CDR1 and CDR2 are drawn from the germline V gene: KGHDR, SFDVKD. In the ophthalmopathy patients, disease was moderately to severely active, with a Clinical Activity Score of 3 or more, a NOSPECS grade of 4 or more, and a duration of less than 3 months. Exclusion was applied to patients with uncontrolled infections, other autoimmune diseases, pregnancy or lactation. Diagnoses relied on clinical symptoms, serum thyroxine and TRAb, thyroid ultrasound and orbital computed tomography. PBMCs were separated from roughly 10 ml of fresh peripheral blood using Ficoll-Paque density gradient centrifugation. Trizol reagent was used to extract total RNA, and RNA quality was then checked on an Agilent 2100 Bioanalyzer.

This clonotype has just a few counts. The antigen it binds to is not known. No base quality information exists; no much larger clone differs at one position. Sequencing used blood. The chain is assembled from TRBV24-1 and TRBJ2-2, with 10 bases matching TRBD2. The receptor comes from a man between 50 and 59 years old with Graves' ophthalmopathy. The CDR3 sequence is CATSDSSGRNTGELFF. In nucleotide form, the sequence is TGTGCCACCAGTGACTCTAGCGGGAGGAACACCGGGGAGCTGTTTTTT.